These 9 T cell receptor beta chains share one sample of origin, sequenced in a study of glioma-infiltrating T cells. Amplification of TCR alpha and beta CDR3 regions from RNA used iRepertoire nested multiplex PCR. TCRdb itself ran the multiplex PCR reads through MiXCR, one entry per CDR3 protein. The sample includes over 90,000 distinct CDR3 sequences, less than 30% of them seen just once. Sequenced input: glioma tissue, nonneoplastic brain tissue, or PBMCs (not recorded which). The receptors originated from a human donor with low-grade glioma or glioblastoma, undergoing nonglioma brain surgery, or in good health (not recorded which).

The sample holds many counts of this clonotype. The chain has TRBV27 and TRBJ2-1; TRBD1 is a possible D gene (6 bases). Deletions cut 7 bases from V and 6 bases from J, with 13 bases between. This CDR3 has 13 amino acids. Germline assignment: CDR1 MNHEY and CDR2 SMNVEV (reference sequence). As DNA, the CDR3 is TGTGCCAGCATTCAACAGGGCGCCAATGAGCAGTTCTTC. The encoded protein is CASIQQGANEQFF.

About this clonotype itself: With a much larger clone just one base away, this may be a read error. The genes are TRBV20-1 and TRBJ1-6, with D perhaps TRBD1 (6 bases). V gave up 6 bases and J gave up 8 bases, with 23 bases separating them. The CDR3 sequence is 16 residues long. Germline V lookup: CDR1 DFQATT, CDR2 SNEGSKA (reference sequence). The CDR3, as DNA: TGCAGTGCCAGGGGTACGGCAAAGGAGGAGGATTCACCCCTCCACTTT. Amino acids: CSARGTAKEEDSPLHF.

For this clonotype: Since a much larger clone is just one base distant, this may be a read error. The chain's CDR3 is CASSWTGPPDTQHF. CDR3 coding DNA: TGTGCCAGCAGCTGGACAGGCCCCCCAGATACGCAGCATTTT. This rearrangement joins TRBV7-9 to TRBJ2-3; 7 nucleotides agree with TRBD1. The DNA end is more similar to TRBJ1-5, so the J call may be wrong. The germline gives CDR1 SEHNR, CDR2 FQNEAQ (reference sequence). The CDR3 consists of 14 residues.

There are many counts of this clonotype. DNA of the CDR3: TGTGCCAGCAGCTCCGGGGGGGGTTATGACTACGAGCAGTACTTC. Translating it yields CASSSGGGYDYEQYF. This chain links TRBV7-9 with TRBJ2-7; 8 positions agree with TRBD2. Trimming removed 4 bases from V and 3 bases from J; junction bases left unmatched: 8. The CDR3 sequence is 15 residues long. Germline V CDR1 and CDR2: SEHNR, FQNEAQ (reference sequence).

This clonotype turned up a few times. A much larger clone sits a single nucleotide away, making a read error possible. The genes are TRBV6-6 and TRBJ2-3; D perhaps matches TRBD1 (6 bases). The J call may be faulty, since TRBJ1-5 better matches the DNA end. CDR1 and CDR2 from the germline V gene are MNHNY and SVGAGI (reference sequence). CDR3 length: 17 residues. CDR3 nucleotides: TGTGCCAGCAGTTACTCGGCGGGGGCGCGAAGCACAGATACGCAGCATTTT. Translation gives CASSYSAGARSTDTQHF.

The CDR3 loop reads CASSLMSAATGELFF. Here the CDR3 DNA reads TGTGCCAGCAGCTTAATGTCGGCAGCCACCGGGGAGCTGTTTTTT. V gene TRBV11-1 combines with J gene TRBJ2-2, with D unresolved. This CDR3 is built from 15 residues. V was trimmed by 2 bases and J by 4 bases, leaving 11 bases between them. Germline CDR1 and CDR2: SGHAT and FQDESV (reference sequence). Drawing the rest from reference TRBV11-1 and TRBJ2-2, the complete variable domain is EAEVAQSPRYKITEKSQAVAFWCDPISGHATLYWYRQILGQGPELLVQFQDESVVDDSQLPKDRFSAERLKGVDSTLKIQPAELGDSAMYLCASSLMSAATGELFFGEGSRLTVL.

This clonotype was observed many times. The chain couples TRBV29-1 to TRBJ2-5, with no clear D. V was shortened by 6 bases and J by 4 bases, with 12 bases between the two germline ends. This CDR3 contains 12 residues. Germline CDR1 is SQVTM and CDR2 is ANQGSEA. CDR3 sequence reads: CSVGNVRETQYF. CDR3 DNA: TGCAGCGTGGGTAATGTGAGAGAGACCCAGTACTTC.

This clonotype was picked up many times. CDR3 loop: CASRGTGSSYEQYF. The CDR3 DNA is TGTGCCAGCAGAGGGACAGGAAGCTCCTACGAGCAGTACTTC. The rearrangement joins TRBV6-1 to TRBJ2-7; TRBD1 aligns across 8 bases. Germline V CDR1 and CDR2: MNHNS, SASEGT. Unmatched junction bases numbered 4, after V lost 6 bases and J lost 0 bases. The CDR3 covers 14 residues.

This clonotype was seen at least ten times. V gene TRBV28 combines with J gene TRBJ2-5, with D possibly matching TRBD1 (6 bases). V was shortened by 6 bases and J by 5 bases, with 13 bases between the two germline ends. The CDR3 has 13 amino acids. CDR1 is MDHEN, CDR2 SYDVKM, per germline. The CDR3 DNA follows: TGTGCCAGCAGCACCGGGACAATCGAGACCCAGTACTTC. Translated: CASSTGTIETQYF.